This T cell receptor beta chain was identified during a study of blood T cell repertoires in COVID-19. Study information: PBMCs, B-cell-depleted T cells, or T cells provided the cDNA or gDNA that made up the material.

This CDR3 region has 12 residues. Germline lookup yields CDR1 SQVTM and CDR2 ANQGSEA. Trimming removed 7 bases from V and 4 bases from J, with 13 bases in between. Original handling: Reference gene primer amplification gave nucleated cell count estimates. Here immunoSEQ multiplex PCR was the method, and the copy in TCRdb shows in-frame clones only, minus some. That table gives V, J and clone size, and the DNA gave D and trimming. Of 150,000 to 200,000 clones listed, roughly 85% were seen once; the top ten hold under 5.5%. This sequence originates from a woman aged 25 to 45 with acute or convalescent COVID-19. Material for sequencing was peripheral blood. The genes are TRBV29-1 and TRBJ2-5; D is perhaps TRBD2 (7 bases). The CDR3 DNA is TGCAGCGAAGGGGGGGGGCCAGAGACCCAGTACTTC. Translated: CSEGGGPETQYF.